This entry lists 9 T cell receptor beta chains sequenced from one sample in a study of neurological immune-mediated disorders. MiXCR, applied by TCRdb to the 5' RACE reads, yields one record per CDR3 protein. The data show 15,000 to 20,000 distinct CDR3 sequences, around a quarter seen once. Sequencing input: PBMCs. Source of these receptors: a man between 45 and 60 years old with HTLV-1-associated myelopathy (HAM/TSP).

This clonotype was seen a few times. The chain carries TRBV7-2 and TRBJ2-5; no clear D. The germline V gene encodes CDR1 SGHTA and CDR2 FQGNSA. V was shortened by 4 bases and J by 2 bases, with 11 bases between the two germline ends. This CDR3 contains 14 residues. In DNA, the CDR3 is TGTGCCAGCAGCTCTCAGTCGTATCAAGAGACCCAGTACTTC. This sequence encodes CASSSQSYQETQYF.

This clonotype was seen a handful of times. This chain joins TRBV5-6 and TRBJ2-5; D not resolved. Trimming shortened V by 1 base and J by 4 bases, and 8 bases separated the two germline ends. Per the germline V gene, CDR1 is SGHDT and CDR2 is YYEEEE. CDR3 length: 13 amino acids. The CDR3 spells CASSLIRGETQYF. The DNA of the CDR3 is TGTGCCAGCAGCTTGATCCGTGGAGAGACCCAGTACTTC.

About this clonotype: The junction departs from the called germline gene at one end, perhaps through a read error. CDR3 protein: CTSSRGPDYEQYF. CDR3 nucleotides: TGCACCAGCAGCCGCGGGCCGGACTACGAGCAGTACTTC. The chain carries TRBV4-1 and TRBJ2-7; perhaps TRBD2 as D (5 bases). CDR3 length: 13 amino acids. Germline CDR1 reads MGHRA; CDR2 reads YSYEKL.

This clonotype has just a few counts. This chain links TRBV19 with TRBJ2-3; 8 bases line up with TRBD2. The CDR3 runs 14 residues. J gave up 6 bases and V 9 bases, and 11 bases lay outside the gene matches. Germline V gives CDR1 LNHDA, CDR2 SQIVND (reference sequence). The CDR3 here is CASHQRGTGDTQYF. In DNA form, the CDR3 reads TGTGCCAGCCATCAGCGGGGGACCGGGGATACGCAGTATTTT.

In the case of this clonotype: At one of its ends the junction is not consistent with the germline gene, which may arise from a read error. V usage is TRBV19 and J usage is TRBJ2-2; D is perhaps TRBD2 (6 bases). The CDR3 length is 14 residues. Germline assignment: CDR1 LNHDA and CDR2 SQIVND (reference sequence). CDR3 loop: CVRSGLINTVELFF. In DNA, the CDR3 is TGTGTCAGATCGGGACTCATTAACACCGTGGAGCTGTTTTTT.

This clonotype is classed as medium-sized. The chain uses TRBV10-3 and TRBJ2-7; 8 bases line up with TRBD2. V gave up 3 bases and J gave up 6 bases; unmatched junction bases: 7. Looked up from germline, CDR1 is ENHRY and CDR2 is SYGVKD. This CDR3 has 14 residues. For the CDR3, the DNA is TGTGCCATCAGTGACCGGGAGGGAGGGGGCGAGCAGTACTTC. Its translation is CAISDREGGGEQYF.

In its sample, this clonotype was seen many times. The chain links TRBV11-2 to TRBJ2-3; D possibly corresponds to TRBD1 (5 bases). This CDR3 comprises 14 residues. V lost 2 bases and J lost 6, with 12 bases in between. Germline CDR1 reads SGHAT; CDR2 reads FQNNGV. CDR3 nucleotide sequence: TGTGCCAGCAGCTTATCCAGGGTGGGGGATACGCAGTATTTT. It translates to CASSLSRVGDTQYF. Drawing the rest from reference TRBV11-2 and TRBJ2-3, the complete variable domain is EAGVAQSPRYKIIEKRQSVAFWCNPISGHATLYWYQQILGQGPKLLIQFQNNGVVDDSQLPKDRFSAERLKGVDSTLKIQPAKLEDSAVYLCASSLSRVGDTQYFGPGTRLTVL.

V is TRBV29-1 and J is TRBJ1-6, with 10 bases matching TRBD1. CDR1 and CDR2 from the germline V gene are SQVTM and ANQGSEA. V lost 1 base and J lost 9; bases outside the gene matches: 3. The CDR3 consists of 14 residues. For the CDR3, the DNA is TGCAGCGTTGAAGTGGGGACAGGGGCTTCACCCCTCCACTTT. It codes for CSVEVGTGASPLHF.

This clonotype has ten or more counts. V usage is TRBV20-1 and J usage is TRBJ2-6; D uncertain. Germline loops: CDR1 DFQATT, CDR2 SNEGSKA (reference sequence). The CDR3 extends over 13 amino acids. V was pared by 4 bases and J by 2 bases, with 6 bases between. The CDR3 DNA follows: TGCAGTGCTATTAATACTGGGGCCAACGTCCTGACTTTC. It codes for CSAINTGANVLTF.